This T cell receptor beta chain was identified in a study of shared clonotypes between healthy human individuals. CD45RO negativity and positive selection for CCR7 defined naive CD8 cells, a population that excluded terminally differentiated effector memory CD45RA+ cells. CDR3 size: 16 residues. Trimming took off 0 bases at V and 2 bases at J, with 11 bases between the two ends. The germline gives CDR1 ENHRY, CDR2 SYGVKD. Using immunoSEQ multiplex PCR, the repertoire was profiled, and TCRdb retains in-frame clones only, with some absent. This sample has roughly 590,000 clones, with around 95% found just once.

V is TRBV10-3 and J is TRBJ2-1; weak D call: TRBD2 (5 bases). The receptor comes from a woman younger than 45 in good health. Material for sequencing was naive CD8+ T cells sorted from blood. CDR3 sequence: CAISESIRGTYNEQFF. DNA of the CDR3: TGTGCCATCAGTGAGTCGATCCGGGGAACCTACAATGAGCAGTTCTTC.